These T cell receptor beta chains were read from a single sample in a study of blood T cell repertoires in COVID-19. Measured with immunoSEQ multiplex PCR; TCRdb has only the in-frame clones, and not every one. The sample includes 250,000 to 350,000 clones, about 90% of them seen just once. Material: peripheral blood. These receptors came from a woman under 40 with COVID-19, enrolled during active disease. Both conserved end residues are part of each CDR3. The order of the fields is J gene, clone size, V gene, D gene, CDR3 DNA, CDR3 protein. A D gene is named only where the DNA matches it firmly. Only some rows state a clone size, as once, few, many or a class for expanded clones.

TRBJ2-5	-	TRBV18	TRBD2	TGTGCCAGCTCACTGTGGACTAGCGGGAGGCGATCCCAAGAGACCCAGTACTTC	CASSLWTSGRRSQETQYF
TRBJ1-4	-	TRBV5-4	TRBD1	TGTGCCAGCAGCTGGAACCGGGACAGGGGCCGCGGGGAACTGTTTTTT	CASSWNRDRGRGELFF
TRBJ1-1	-	TRBV25-1	TRBD1	TGTGCCAGCAGTGGGACAGGGACCAACACTGAAGCTTTCTTT	CASSGTGTNTEAFF
TRBJ2-7	-	TRBV14	TRBD1	TGTGCCAGCAGCCTTAGACAGGGCTACGAGCAGTACTTC	CASSLRQGYEQYF
TRBJ2-1	-	TRBV19	-	TGTGCCAGTAGTATCAAGTTCGGGAACAATGAGCAGTTCTTC	CASSIKFGNNEQFF
TRBJ2-7	-	TRBV13	-	TGTGCCAGCAGCTTAAGCGGCTACGAGCAGTACTTC	CASSLSGYEQYF
TRBJ2-6	-	TRBV7-9	-	TGTGCCAGCAGCAGGGACACTGGGGCCAACGTCCTGACTTTC	CASSRDTGANVLTF
TRBJ2-1	-	TRBV21-1	-	TGTGCCAGCAGCAAAGGGATGGGCAGTTTTAGCTCCTACAATGAGCAGTTCTTC	CASSKGMGSFSSYNEQFF
TRBJ2-1	-	TRBV11-2	TRBD2	TGTGCCAGCAGCTTAGGTCGGTTACTAGCGGGAGGGCCGAATGAGCAGTTCTTC	CASSLGRLLAGGPNEQFF
TRBJ2-2	-	TRBV9	-	TGTGCCAGCAGCGTCCCCACCCCGAATAGCACCGGGGAGCTGTTTTTT	CASSVPTPNSTGELFF
TRBJ2-3	few	TRBV11-2	TRBD2	TGTGCCAGCATCAGCGGGAGAGGAAGTTGGGCAGATACGCAGTATTTT	CASISGRGSWADTQYF